These 16 T cell receptor beta chains originate from one sample sequenced in a study of cytomegalovirus exposure and HLA in healthy donors. The table came from immunoSEQ multiplex PCR; TCRdb's copy has only in-frame clones and leaves some out. Seen here are approximately 230,000 clones, about 90% observed once, and the top ten hold 9.5% to 15%. Sequencing was performed on PBMCs. Source of these receptors: a man aged 18 to 30 in good health and CMV-seropositive.

This clone came up once. The chain is built from TRBV6-1 and TRBJ2-7, with TRBD1 matching 9 bases. Germline V gives CDR1 MNHNS, CDR2 SASEGT. V was pared by 3 bases and J by 0 bases, with 6 bases of the junction left unmatched. The CDR3 loop spans 16 amino acids. The DNA for the CDR3 is TGTGCCAGCAGTGACCCCGGACAGGGGAGCTCCTACGAGCAGTACTTC. It encodes CASSDPGQGSSYEQYF.

This chain connects TRBV6-6 to TRBJ2-7; 8 positions match TRBD2. CDR1 MNHNY and CDR2 SVGAGI come from the germline V gene (reference sequence). The CDR3 is made up of 15 amino acids. The V and J ends lost 6 bases and 7 bases, in that order; junction bases with no gene match: 14. The CDR3 protein is CASSPEAGALREQYF. DNA of the CDR3: TGTGCCAGCAGCCCCGAAGCGGGAGCTCTTAGGGAGCAGTACTTC.

The chain links TRBV7-9 to TRBJ2-2, with 8 bases identical to TRBD2. V gave up 2 bases and J gave up 5 bases; unmatched junction bases: 7. The CDR3 has 16 residues. Germline V gives CDR1 SEHNR, CDR2 FQNEAQ (reference sequence). CDR3 in amino acids: CASSLTGGPQTGELFF. The DNA for the CDR3 is TGTGCCAGCAGCTTAACGGGAGGGCCGCAAACCGGGGAGCTGTTTTTT.

This clone was counted a few times. V gene TRBV5-1 combines with J gene TRBJ2-7, with unresolved D. In germline, CDR1 is SGHRS, CDR2 YFSETQ. Trimming stripped 0 bases from V and 4 bases from J, with 11 bases between. CDR3 length: 14 amino acids. The CDR3 sequence: CASSLALSAYEQYF. The CDR3 bases are TGCGCCAGCAGCTTGGCCTTGTCCGCGTACGAGCAGTACTTC. Looking up the rest from reference TRBV5-1 and TRBJ2-7 gives the full variable domain: KAGVTQTPRYLIKTRGQQVTLSCSPISGHRSVSWYQQTPGQGLQFLFEYFSETQRNKGNFPGRFSGRQFSNSRSEMNVSTLELGDSALYLCASSLALSAYEQYFGPGTRLTVT.

This chain uses TRBV6-5 with TRBJ2-7, with a weak D call TRBD1 (5 bases). The CDR3 runs to 13 residues. Germline lookup yields CDR1 MNHEY and CDR2 SVGAGI. Trimming shortened V by 1 base and J by 4 bases, and 8 bases separated the two germline ends. CDR3 amino acids: CASSYLGDYEQYF. The CDR3 nucleotides are TGTGCCAGCAGTTACTTAGGGGATTACGAGCAGTACTTC.

This clone was observed a single time. The rearrangement links TRBV5-4 to TRBJ1-4, with D perhaps matching TRBD1 (5 bases). V lost 4 bases and J lost 5, with 18 bases in between. Germline CDR1 is SGHNT and CDR2 is YYREEE (reference sequence). The CDR3 has 16 amino acids. CDR3 sequence reads: CASSRSLTGGNEKLFF. CDR3 DNA: TGTGCCAGCAGCCGGTCTCTAACTGGGGGGAATGAAAAACTGTTTTTT.

The chain combines TRBV5-1 with TRBJ2-2; D unclear. Germline V gene lookup returns CDR1 SGHRS and CDR2 YFSETQ. The ends were cut back, 7 bases at V and 0 bases at J, with 4 bases in the middle. This CDR3 has 12 residues. CDR3 nucleotides: TGCGCCAGCTGGCCGAACACCGGGGAGCTGTTTTTT. This translates into CASWPNTGELFF.

This clone was counted between two and nine times. CDR3 bases: TGTGCCAGCAGTGGAACAGGAGACTCCTACGAGCAGTACTTC. The encoded protein is CASSGTGDSYEQYF. The chain is built from TRBV6-1 and TRBJ2-7; D might be TRBD1 (5 bases). V lost 4 bases to trimming and J lost 0 bases, with 10 bases between them. CDR1 and CDR2 from the germline V gene are MNHNS and SASEGT. This CDR3 comprises 14 residues.

The chain combines TRBV5-6 with TRBJ2-7; a weak D match, TRBD1 (5 bases). V lost 3 bases and J lost 2, with 12 bases in between. The CDR3 has 14 residues. From germline, CDR1 is SGHDT and CDR2 YYEEEE. CDR3 sequence: CASSWGDSTYEQYF. The CDR3 DNA is TGTGCCAGCAGCTGGGGTGACAGTACCTACGAGCAGTACTTC.

Only a few counts were recorded for this clone. The gene calls are TRBV4-1 and TRBJ1-2; unclear D gene. V lost 0 bases and J 7 bases, leaving 6 bases between the germline ends. This CDR3 is built from 12 residues. Germline CDR1 is MGHRA and CDR2 is YSYEKL. The chain's CDR3 is CASSQEGFGYTF. CDR3 nucleotides: TGCGCCAGCAGCCAAGAGGGGTTTGGCTACACCTTC.

The CDR3, as DNA: TGTGCCAGCAGCTTAGCCGGTATTAGCGGGAGCTACGAGCAGTACTTC. Its translation: CASSLAGISGSYEQYF. The V gene is TRBV7-9, the J gene TRBJ2-7; TRBD2 agrees at 9 bases. CDR1 is SEHNR and CDR2 is FQNEAQ in the germline V gene (reference sequence). The CDR3 is 16 amino acids. With 0 bases clipped from V and 3 bases from J, the junction kept 6 bases outside the gene matches.

The V call is TRBV6-5, the J call TRBJ2-7, with D unresolved. This CDR3 has 15 amino acids. Germline V gene lookup returns CDR1 MNHEY and CDR2 SVGAGI. Trimming shortened V by 5 bases and J by 6 bases, and 20 bases separated the two germline ends. The CDR3 DNA follows: TGTGCCAGCAGTCCACCAACATCCCCCGAAGGCGAGCAGTACTTC. Its protein product is CASSPPTSPEGEQYF.

The rearrangement joins TRBV30 to TRBJ2-2; 7 bases are a match to TRBD2. The junction had 6 bases not matched to a gene; V was cut back by 4 bases and J by 1 base. This CDR3 has 15 amino acids. Per the germline V gene, CDR1 is GTSNPN and CDR2 is SVGIG (reference sequence). CDR3 nucleotide sequence: TGTGCCTGGAAGGCGGGGGTCGGGAACACCGGGGAGCTGTTTTTT. It is translated as CAWKAGVGNTGELFF. Filled out from reference TRBV30 and TRBJ2-2, the complete variable domain reads SQTIHQWPATLVQPVGSPLSLECTVEGTSNPNLYWYRQAAGRGLQLLFYSVGIGQISSEVPQNLSASRPQDRQFILSSKKLLLSDSGFYLCAWKAGVGNTGELFFGEGSRLTVL.

J is TRBJ2-1 and V is TRBV7-2; D may be TRBD1 (5 bases). CDR3 length equals 12 residues. V lost 5 bases and J 9 bases, leaving 11 bases between the germline ends. Germline V gives CDR1 SGHTA, CDR2 FQGNSA. In DNA form, the CDR3 reads TGTGCCAGCAGCAAAACAGGTTTTGAGCAGTTCTTC. Protein: CASSKTGFEQFF.

This clone showed up just a few times. The chain employs TRBV5-1 and TRBJ2-3; 7 nucleotides align to TRBD1. V shed 7 bases, J shed 3 bases, and the junction held 8 bases outside the gene matches. This CDR3 spans 14 amino acids. CDR1 and CDR2 from the germline V gene are SGHRS and YFSETQ. CDR3 residues: CASRATGWTDTQYF. DNA for the CDR3: TGCGCCAGCCGGGCGACAGGGTGGACAGATACGCAGTATTTT.

The chain combines TRBV7-2 with TRBJ2-3; D possibly corresponds to TRBD2 (5 bases). V lost 2 bases and J lost 3, with 9 bases in between. The CDR3 has 14 residues. From germline, CDR1 is SGHTA and CDR2 FQGNSA. The CDR3 nucleotides read TGTGCCAGCAGCTTACTGGGCGGGACAGATACGCAGTATTTT. Amino acids: CASSLLGGTDTQYF. Filled out from reference TRBV7-2 and TRBJ2-3, the complete variable domain reads GAGVSQSPSNKVTEKGKDVELRCDPISGHTALYWYRQSLGQGLEFLIYFQGNSAPDKSGLPSDRFSAERTGGSVSTLTIQRTQQEDSAVYLCASSLLGGTDTQYFGPGTRLTVL.